A selection of T cell receptor beta chains follows, all from one sample in a study of vaccination effects on CD4 cells after COVID-19. The antigens of these receptors remain unknown. The method was immunoSEQ multiplex PCR; TCRdb's version includes in-frame clones alone and lacks a portion of them. The sample consists of some 39,000 clones, over 80% of them appearing once. Sequences were derived from CD4+ T cells from PBMCs cultured without peptide, sampled before COVID-19 vaccination. Every receptor here comes from a human donor who received a COVID-19 vaccine. Each CDR3 is given with its conserved first and last residue. The D gene is left open where the match is weak. Clone size is not always given. Where it is, it says once, few, many or a class for expanded clones.

CDR3 | DNA | V | D | size | J
CASSLTDQAEAFF | TGTGCCAGCAGTTTGACAGACCAAGCTGAAGCTTTCTTT | TRBV2 | . | . | TRBJ1-1
CAWSPGQGGADTQYF | TGTGCCTGGAGTCCGGGACAGGGAGGCGCAGATACGCAGTATTTT | TRBV30 | TRBD1 | once | TRBJ2-3
CASSLTTSGETQYF | TGTGCCAGCAGCCTAACCACCTCCGGAGAGACCCAGTACTTC | TRBV2 | . | . | TRBJ2-5
CASSPVQARDSPLHF | TGTGCCAGCTCACCAGTACAGGCGAGGGATTCACCCCTCCACTTT | TRBV18 | . | . | TRBJ1-6
CASRGLANEKLFF | TGTGCCAGCAGGGGGTTAGCTAATGAAAAACTGTTTTTT | TRBV6-5 | . | . | TRBJ1-4
CSVSTNYGYTF | TGCAGCGTTTCAACTAACTATGGCTACACCTTC | TRBV29-1 | . | . | TRBJ1-2
CASSLRANEKLFF | TGTGCCAGCAGTTTACGGGCGAATGAAAAACTGTTTTTT | TRBV28 | . | . | TRBJ1-4
CASSELRTSGGKNTQYF | TGCGCCAGCAGTGAGCTCAGGACTAGCGGGGGTAAAAATACGCAGTATTTT | TRBV10-1 | TRBD2 | . | TRBJ2-3
CASSLRQVGNEKLFF | TGTGCCAGCTCTCTTAGACAGGTTGGAAATGAAAAACTGTTTTTT | TRBV18 | . | once | TRBJ1-4
CASSYLQGYGYTF | TGTGCCAGCAGTTACCTTCAGGGCTATGGCTACACCTTC | TRBV6-6 | . | . | TRBJ1-2
CASSLIATDTQYF | TGTGCCAGCAGCTTAATTGCCACAGATACGCAGTATTTT | TRBV7-3 | . | . | TRBJ2-3
CASSLGQGAGGYTF | TGTGCCAGCAGTTTGGGACAGGGGGCAGGTGGCTACACCTTC | TRBV28 | TRBD1 | . | TRBJ1-2
CASRESRNSPLHF | TGTGCCAGTAGGGAGTCGAGGAATTCACCCCTCCACTTT | TRBV19 | . | . | TRBJ1-6
CASIRDRDNEQFF | TGCGCCAGCATCCGAGACAGAGACAATGAGCAGTTCTTC | TRBV10-1 | . | . | TRBJ2-1